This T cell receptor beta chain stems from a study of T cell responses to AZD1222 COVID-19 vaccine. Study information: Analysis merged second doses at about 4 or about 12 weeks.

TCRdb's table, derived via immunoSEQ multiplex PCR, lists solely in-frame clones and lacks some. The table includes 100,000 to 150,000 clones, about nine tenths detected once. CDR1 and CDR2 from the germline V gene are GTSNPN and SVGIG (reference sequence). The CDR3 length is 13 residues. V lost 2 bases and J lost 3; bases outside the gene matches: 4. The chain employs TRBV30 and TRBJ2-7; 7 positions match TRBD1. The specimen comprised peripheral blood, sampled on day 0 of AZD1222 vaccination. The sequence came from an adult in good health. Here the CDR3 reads CAWSFAGGYEQYF. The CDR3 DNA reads TGTGCCTGGAGTTTTGCAGGGGGCTACGAGCAGTACTTC.